The 10 T cell receptor beta chains presented below share a single source sample, sequenced in a study of cytomegalovirus exposure and HLA in healthy donors. Sequenced by immunoSEQ multiplex PCR; TCRdb stores in-frame clones only, minus some. Of roughly 60,000 clones in the sample, 90% to 96% were seen once. What was sequenced was PBMCs. These receptors all come from a woman aged 18-29 years in good health and CMV-seronegative.

The chain has TRBV14 and TRBJ2-7; 7 bases agree with TRBD2. The germline V gene encodes CDR1 SGHDN and CDR2 FVKESK. Trimming took 4 bases from V and 2 from J; bases not matched to a gene: 17. The CDR3 runs to 18 residues. CDR3 bases: TGTGCCAGCAGCCCAAAAGGGGCTAGCGGAAACCCCGCCTACGAGCAGTACTTC. Translated: CASSPKGASGNPAYEQYF.

The rearrangement links TRBV9 to TRBJ2-5; 10 nucleotides match TRBD2. The germline V gene encodes CDR1 SGDLS and CDR2 YYNGEE. The CDR3 totals 16 residues. With V trimmed by 0 bases and J by 4 bases, 6 bases remained unmatched. The CDR3 sequence: CASSVEASGGRETQYF. DNA for the CDR3: TGTGCCAGCAGCGTAGAGGCTAGCGGGGGCCGAGAGACCCAGTACTTC.

The chain is built from TRBV10-3 and TRBJ2-1, with 7 bases fitting TRBD2. Per germline, CDR1 ENHRY and CDR2 SYGVKD. Germline trimming cut 7 bases from V and 8 bases from J; bases unmatched to any gene: 8. The CDR3 spans 13 residues. CDR3 sequence: CAITGLVGDEQFF. In nucleotides, the CDR3 is TGTGCCATCACCGGACTAGTGGGGGATGAGCAGTTCTTC.

This chain uses TRBV18 with TRBJ2-1; 11 bases are shared with TRBD2. The CDR3 totals 17 residues. The germline V gene has CDR1 KGHSH and CDR2 LQKENI. The V and J ends lost 0 bases and 4 bases, in that order; junction bases with no gene match: 5. The CDR3 DNA reads TGTGCCAGCTCACCACCTGGGCTAGCGGGAGGTTACAATGAGCAGTTCTTC. Translated, it gives CASSPPGLAGGYNEQFF.

This sequence joins TRBV19 and TRBJ1-5; possibly TRBD1 for D (5 bases). The V and J ends lost 0 bases and 4 bases respectively, with 10 bases between them. CDR1 and CDR2 (germline): LNHDA, SQIVND (reference sequence). This CDR3 is built from 15 residues. CDR3 nucleotides: TGTGCCAGTAGTATAGAGGGGGGACCAAATCAGCCCCAGCATTTT. The encoded protein is CASSIEGGPNQPQHF. The full variable domain, rest sourced from reference TRBV19 and TRBJ1-5, is DGGITQSPKYLFRKEGQNVTLSCEQNLNHDAMYWYRQDPGQGLRLIYYSQIVNDFQKGDIAEGYSVSREKKESFPLTVTSAQKNPTAFYLCASSIEGGPNQPQHFGDGTRLSIL.

This clone was picked up a small number of times. This chain connects TRBV6-1 to TRBJ2-1; 7 bases align to TRBD2. This CDR3 region has 14 residues. The V segment lost 2 bases and the J segment 6 bases; nucleotides outside the gene matches: 4. Germline CDR1 and CDR2: MNHNS and SASEGT. For the CDR3, the DNA is TGTGCCAGCAGTGAAAGTTGGGGGGGCAATGAGCAGTTCTTC. Amino acids: CASSESWGGNEQFF.

The chain links TRBV5-8 to TRBJ2-1, with 9 bases matching TRBD2. V trimming: 4 bases; J trimming: 6 bases; junction bases outside the gene matches: 8. Germline-derived CDR1 and CDR2 are SGHTS and YDEGEE. The length of the CDR3 is 15 residues. CDR3 nucleotides: TGTGCCAGCAGCCCCCCTAGCGGGGAGGGCAATGAGCAGTTCTTC. This sequence encodes CASSPPSGEGNEQFF.

The chain is built from TRBV5-1 and TRBJ2-3; 11 bases are a match to TRBD2. The CDR3 length is 17 residues. Germline V lookup: CDR1 SGHRS, CDR2 YFSETQ. With V trimmed by 4 bases and J by 6 bases, 13 bases remained unmatched. In DNA, the CDR3 is TGCGCCAGCAGCCCTCCCACAGGGACTAGCGGCGGGGATACGCAGTATTTT. It translates to CASSPPTGTSGGDTQYF.

The chain employs TRBV4-2 and TRBJ2-2; 9 bases align to TRBD2. CDR1 is LGHNA and CDR2 is YNFKEQ in the germline V gene. The V segment lost 7 bases and the J segment 2 bases; nucleotides outside the gene matches: 8. The CDR3 covers 16 residues. The CDR3 sequence: CASTHSGSPNTGELFF. The DNA of the CDR3 is TGTGCCAGCACCCATAGCGGGAGCCCTAACACCGGGGAGCTGTTTTTT.

This chain uses TRBV5-8 with TRBJ1-5, with 7 bases identical to TRBD1. The CDR3 consists of 15 residues. With V trimmed by 4 bases and J by 4 bases, 8 bases remained unmatched. The germline V gene has CDR1 SGHTS and CDR2 YDEGEE. CDR3 nucleotides: TGTGCCAGCAGCCACTGGGACAGTAGAAATCAGCCCCAGCATTTT. Its protein is CASSHWDSRNQPQHF.